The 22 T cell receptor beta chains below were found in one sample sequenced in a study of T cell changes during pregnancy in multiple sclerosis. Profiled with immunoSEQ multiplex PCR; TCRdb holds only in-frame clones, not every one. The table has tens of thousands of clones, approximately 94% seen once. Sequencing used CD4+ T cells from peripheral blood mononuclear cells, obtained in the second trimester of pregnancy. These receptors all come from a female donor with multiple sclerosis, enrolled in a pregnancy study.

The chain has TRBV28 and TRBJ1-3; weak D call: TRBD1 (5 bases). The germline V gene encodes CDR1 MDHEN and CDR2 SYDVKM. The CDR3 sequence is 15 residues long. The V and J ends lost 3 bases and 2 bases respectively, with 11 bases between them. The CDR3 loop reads CASSFLTATGNTIYF. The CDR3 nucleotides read TGTGCCAGCAGTTTTCTGACAGCGACTGGAAACACCATATATTTT.

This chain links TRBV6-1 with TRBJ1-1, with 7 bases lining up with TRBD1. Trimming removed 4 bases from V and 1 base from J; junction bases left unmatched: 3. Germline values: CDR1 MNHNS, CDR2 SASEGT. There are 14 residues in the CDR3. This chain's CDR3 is CASSGRQGNTEAFF. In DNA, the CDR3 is TGTGCCAGCAGTGGGCGACAGGGGAACACTGAAGCTTTCTTT.

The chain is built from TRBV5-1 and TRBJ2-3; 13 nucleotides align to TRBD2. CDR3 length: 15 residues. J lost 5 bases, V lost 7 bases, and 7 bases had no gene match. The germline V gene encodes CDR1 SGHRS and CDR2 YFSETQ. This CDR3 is CASGTSGTRGDTQYF. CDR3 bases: TGCGCCAGCGGGACTAGCGGGACAAGGGGAGATACGCAGTATTTT.

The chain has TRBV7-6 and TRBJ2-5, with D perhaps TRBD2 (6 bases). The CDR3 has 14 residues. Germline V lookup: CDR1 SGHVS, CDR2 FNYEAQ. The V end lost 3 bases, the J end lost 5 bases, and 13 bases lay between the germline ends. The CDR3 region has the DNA TGTGCCAGCAGCTTTACGGGGGAGCGGGAGACCCAGTACTTC. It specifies CASSFTGERETQYF.

In DNA form, the CDR3 reads TGTGCCAGCAGTTATAGAAGGGGCTATGGCTACACCTTC. This translates into CASSYRRGYGYTF. This chain connects TRBV6-5 to TRBJ1-2; D may be TRBD1 (5 bases). Looked up from germline, CDR1 is MNHEY and CDR2 is SVGAGI. The CDR3 loop spans 13 amino acids. V was clipped by 3 bases and J by 4 bases, with 9 bases between them.

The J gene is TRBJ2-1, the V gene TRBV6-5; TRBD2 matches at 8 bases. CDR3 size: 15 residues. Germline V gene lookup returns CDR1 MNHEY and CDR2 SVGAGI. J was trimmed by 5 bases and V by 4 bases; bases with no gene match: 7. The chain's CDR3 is CASSSRLAYDNEQFF. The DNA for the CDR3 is TGTGCCAGCAGTTCCCGACTAGCGTACGACAATGAGCAGTTCTTC.

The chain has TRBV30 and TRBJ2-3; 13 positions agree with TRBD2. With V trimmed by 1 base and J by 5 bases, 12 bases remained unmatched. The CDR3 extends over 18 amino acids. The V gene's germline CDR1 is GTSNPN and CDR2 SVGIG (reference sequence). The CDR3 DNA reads TGTGCCTGGAGTGGACAGGGAACTAGCGGGAGGGCGGGAGATACGCAGTATTTT. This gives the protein CAWSGQGTSGRAGDTQYF.

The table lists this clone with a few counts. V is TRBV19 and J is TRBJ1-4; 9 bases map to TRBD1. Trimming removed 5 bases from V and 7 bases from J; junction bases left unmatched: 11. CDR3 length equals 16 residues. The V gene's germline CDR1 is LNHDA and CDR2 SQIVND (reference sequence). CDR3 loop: CASSGSDRGGGEKLFF. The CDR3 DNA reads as TGTGCCAGTAGTGGTTCGGACAGGGGTGGTGGTGAAAAACTGTTTTTT. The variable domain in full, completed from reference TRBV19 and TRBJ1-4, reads DGGITQSPKYLFRKEGQNVTLSCEQNLNHDAMYWYRQDPGQGLRLIYYSQIVNDFQKGDIAEGYSVSREKKESFPLTVTSAQKNPTAFYLCASSGSDRGGGEKLFFGSGTQLSVL.

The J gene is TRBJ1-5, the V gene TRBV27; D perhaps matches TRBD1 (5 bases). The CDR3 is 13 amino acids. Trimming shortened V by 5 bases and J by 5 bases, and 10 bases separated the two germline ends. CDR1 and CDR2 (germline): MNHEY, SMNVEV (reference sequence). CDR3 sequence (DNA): TGTGCCAGCAGTCAGCGGGGCGATCAGCCCCAGCATTTT. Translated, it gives CASSQRGDQPQHF.

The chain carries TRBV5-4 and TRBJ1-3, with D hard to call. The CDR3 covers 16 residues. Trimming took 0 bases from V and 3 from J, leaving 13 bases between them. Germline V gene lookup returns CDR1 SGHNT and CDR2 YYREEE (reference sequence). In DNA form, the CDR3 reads TGTGCCAGCAGCTTGGCGGGGTCAGCCCATGGAAACACCATATATTTT. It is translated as CASSLAGSAHGNTIYF.

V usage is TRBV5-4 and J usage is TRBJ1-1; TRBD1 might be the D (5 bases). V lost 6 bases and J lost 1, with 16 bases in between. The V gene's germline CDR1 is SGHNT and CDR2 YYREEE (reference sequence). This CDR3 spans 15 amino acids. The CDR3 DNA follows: TGTGCCAGCACCCCCGGGGGGGACGCGAACACTGAAGCTTTCTTT. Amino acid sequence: CASTPGGDANTEAFF.

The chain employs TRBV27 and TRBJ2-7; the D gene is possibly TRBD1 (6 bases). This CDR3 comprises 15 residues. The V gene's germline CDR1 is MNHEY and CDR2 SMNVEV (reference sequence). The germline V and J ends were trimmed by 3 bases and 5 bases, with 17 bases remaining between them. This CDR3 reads CASSFLGGARNEQYF. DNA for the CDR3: TGTGCCAGCAGTTTTCTAGGGGGAGCGAGGAACGAGCAGTACTTC.

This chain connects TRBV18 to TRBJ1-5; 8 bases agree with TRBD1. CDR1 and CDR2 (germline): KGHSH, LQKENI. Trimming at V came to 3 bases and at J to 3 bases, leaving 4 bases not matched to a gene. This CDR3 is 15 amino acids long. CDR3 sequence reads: CASSPGQGYNQPQHF. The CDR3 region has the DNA TGTGCCAGCTCACCCGGACAGGGATACAATCAGCCCCAGCATTTT.

The CDR3 reads CASRPRTSGSGEQYF. The DNA of the CDR3 is TGTGCCAGCAGACCCCGGACTAGCGGGAGCGGCGAGCAGTACTTC. V gene TRBV6-6 combines with J gene TRBJ2-7; 13 nucleotides align to TRBD2. The CDR3 sequence is 15 residues long. CDR1 and CDR2 (germline): MNHNY, SVGAGI (reference sequence). The junction had 8 bases not matched to a gene; V was cut back by 6 bases and J by 6 bases.

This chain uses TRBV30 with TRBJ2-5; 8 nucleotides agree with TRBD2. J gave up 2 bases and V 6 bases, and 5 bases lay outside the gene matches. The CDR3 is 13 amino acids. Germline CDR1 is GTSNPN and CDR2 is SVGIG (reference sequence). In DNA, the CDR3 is TGTGCCTGCACGGGACTAGAGCAAGAGACCCAGTACTTC. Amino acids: CACTGLEQETQYF.

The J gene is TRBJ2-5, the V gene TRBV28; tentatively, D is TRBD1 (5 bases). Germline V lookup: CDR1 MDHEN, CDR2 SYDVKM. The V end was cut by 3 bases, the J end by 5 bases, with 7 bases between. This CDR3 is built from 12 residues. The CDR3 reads CASSFRVETQYF. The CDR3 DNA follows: TGTGCCAGCAGTTTCAGGGTCGAGACCCAGTACTTC.

CDR3 sequence: CASSIRSQPQHF. CDR3 in DNA: TGTGCCAGTAGTATTCGGAGCCAGCCCCAGCATTTT. The chain links TRBV19 to TRBJ1-5; D is uncertain. The CDR3 covers 12 residues. Per germline, CDR1 LNHDA and CDR2 SQIVND (reference sequence). Trimming stripped 3 bases from V and 7 bases from J, with 7 bases between.

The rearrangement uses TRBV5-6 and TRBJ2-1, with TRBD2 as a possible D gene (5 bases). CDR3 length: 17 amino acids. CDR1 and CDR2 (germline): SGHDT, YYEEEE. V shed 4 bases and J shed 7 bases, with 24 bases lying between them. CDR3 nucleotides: TGTGCCAGCAGCCTGTATGGTCTGTGGGATCGAGGGAATGAGCAGTTCTTC. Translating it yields CASSLYGLWDRGNEQFF.

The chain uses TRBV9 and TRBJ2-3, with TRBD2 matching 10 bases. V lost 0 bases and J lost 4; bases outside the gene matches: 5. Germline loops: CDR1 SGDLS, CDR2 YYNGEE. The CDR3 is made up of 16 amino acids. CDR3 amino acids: CASSVAAGGGPDTQYF. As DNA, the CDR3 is TGTGCCAGCAGCGTAGCAGCGGGGGGGGGCCCAGATACGCAGTATTTT.

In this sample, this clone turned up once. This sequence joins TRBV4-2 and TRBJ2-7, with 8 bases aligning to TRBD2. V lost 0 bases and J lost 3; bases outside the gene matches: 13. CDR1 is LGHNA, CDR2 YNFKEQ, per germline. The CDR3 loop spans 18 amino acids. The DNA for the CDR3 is TGTGCCAGCAGCCAAGATAAGGGGCTAGCGGGTGTAGTCTACGAGCAGTACTTC. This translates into CASSQDKGLAGVVYEQYF.

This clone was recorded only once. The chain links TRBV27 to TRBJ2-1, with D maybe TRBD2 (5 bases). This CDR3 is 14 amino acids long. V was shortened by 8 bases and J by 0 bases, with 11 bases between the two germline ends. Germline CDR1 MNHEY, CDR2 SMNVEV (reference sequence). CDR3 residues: CASGLLPSYNEQFF. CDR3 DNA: TGTGCCAGCGGACTCCTGCCCTCCTACAATGAGCAGTTCTTC.

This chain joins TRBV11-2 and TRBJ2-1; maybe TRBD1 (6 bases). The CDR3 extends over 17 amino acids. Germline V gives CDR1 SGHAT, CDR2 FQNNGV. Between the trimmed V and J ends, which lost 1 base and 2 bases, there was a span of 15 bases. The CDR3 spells CASSLVPTGFAYNEQFF. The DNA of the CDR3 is TGTGCCAGCAGCTTAGTCCCAACAGGGTTCGCCTACAATGAGCAGTTCTTC.